This T cell receptor (beta chain) was observed in a study of shared clonotypes between healthy human individuals. The V segment lost 3 bases and the J segment 2 bases; nucleotides outside the gene matches: 3. CDR1 KGHSH and CDR2 LQKENI come from the germline V gene. CDR3 size: 14 residues. The data were produced by immunoSEQ multiplex PCR, yet TCRdb's version contains in-frame clones alone and is incomplete. The table has about 2.4 million clones, around 94% seen once; the top ten hold roughly 0.15%. Sequenced material: naive CD4+ T cells sorted from blood. Subset denoted: CD45RA+ positively selected. The J gene is TRBJ1-2, the V gene TRBV18; 7 bases line up with TRBD1. The receptor's source is a man aged 18-30 years in good health. CDR3 bases: TGTGCCAGCTCACCGTGGGGACAGAACTATGGCTACACCTTC. Its translation: CASSPWGQNYGYTF.